The rows below give T cell receptor beta chains drawn from one sample of a study of shared clonotypes between healthy human individuals. Data came from immunoSEQ multiplex PCR; TCRdb stores just in-frame clones and leaves some out. The sample contains about 1.5 million clones, 95% to 99% of which appear only once. Material: naive CD4+ T cells sorted from blood. Receptor source: a man aged 25 to 40 in good health. The CDR3 runs from the conserved cysteine through the conserved F or W. D genes are given only for firm matches. Rows may omit the clone size; those that give it use once, few, many or a size class.

TRBJ1-2 NA NA TRBV4-2 TGTGCCAGCAGCCAGGCCGGGGGCGGCTATGGCTACACCTTC CASSQAGGGYGYTF
TRBJ2-7 NA TRBD2 TRBV7-6 TGTGCCAGCAGCCCCAGGACTAGCGGGATGAGCTCCTACGAGCAGTACTTC CASSPRTSGMSSYEQYF
TRBJ2-3 NA TRBD1 TRBV29-1 TGCAGCGTTGGGGGGACAGGGGAAAATACGCAGTATTTT CSVGGTGENTQYF
TRBJ2-3 NA NA TRBV9 TGTGCCAGCAGCGTAGGGCGACATCGGGGAGATGGAGATACGCAGTATTTT CASSVGRHRGDGDTQYF
TRBJ2-1 NA TRBD1 TRBV29-1 TGCAGCGTCTCCAGGGACAGGGGGTACAATGAGCAGTTCTTC CSVSRDRGYNEQFF
TRBJ1-5 once TRBD1 TRBV18 TGTGCCAGCTCACCCGAGGGGGACAGGGATCTTCAGCCCCAGCATTTT CASSPEGDRDLQPQHF
TRBJ2-7 NA NA TRBV6-6 TGTGCCAGCAGTCGGACTGAGAGCTCCTACGAGCAGTACTTC CASSRTESSYEQYF
TRBJ2-5 NA TRBD2 TRBV19 TGTGCCAGTAGTATATCCGTGCTAGCGGGAGGAGAGACCCAGTACTTC CASSISVLAGGETQYF
TRBJ2-7 once TRBD2 TRBV5-1 TGCGCCAGCAGCTTGGGGTTTCGTAGCGGGAGAGCGCCCAACGAGCAGTACTTC CASSLGFRSGRAPNEQYF
TRBJ2-5 NA TRBD1 TRBV5-1 TGCGCCAGCAGCGCAACAGGGGGTCAAGAGACCCAGTACTTC CASSATGGQETQYF
TRBJ2-1 NA NA TRBV13 TGTGCCAGCAGACCACGGGGCCTGGGAGGAGGTGAGTTCTTC CASRPRGLGGGEFF
TRBJ1-1 NA TRBD1 TRBV5-1 TGCGCCAGCAGCTTGGCCGACAGGGAGGCCACTGAAGCTTTCTTT CASSLADREATEAFF
TRBJ1-5 NA TRBD1 TRBV28 TGTGCCAGCACCTCTGTAGGGGGCCCTAAGGAGCCCCAGCATTTT CASTSVGGPKEPQHF
TRBJ2-3 NA NA TRBV4-2 TGTGCCAGCAGCCAAGATCGACGGGAGTGGGGCACAGATACGCAGTATTTT CASSQDRREWGTDTQYF
TRBJ2-3 NA TRBD2 TRBV30 TGTGCCTGGACCTTTACTAGCGGAAGCACAGATACGCAGTATTTT CAWTFTSGSTDTQYF
TRBJ2-1 NA NA TRBV2 TGTGCCAGCAGTGACGAAGCGAGCTCCTACAATGAGCAGTTCTTC CASSDEASSYNEQFF
TRBJ2-1 NA TRBD2 TRBV5-1 TGCGCCAGCAGCTTGTTGACTAGCGACTACAATGAGCAGTTCTTC CASSLLTSDYNEQFF
TRBJ2-2 NA NA TRBV11-2 TGTGCCAGCAGCTCCGGACTCTTACCTCCCGGGGAGCTGTTTTTT CASSSGLLPPGELFF
TRBJ1-2 NA NA TRBV9 TGTGCCAGCAGCGCCTTTAACTATGGCTACACCTTC CASSAFNYGYTF
TRBJ2-5 NA TRBD2 TRBV5-1 TGCGCCAGCAGCTTGGACGGGGGGTACCAAGAGACCCAGTACTTC CASSLDGGYQETQYF